These 16 T cell receptor beta chains were sequenced from one sample in a study of control samples from healthy donors and cancer patients. The protocol was immunoSEQ multiplex PCR, while the TCRdb copy is restricted to in-frame clones and leaves out a portion. The table includes 60,000 to 85,000 clones, roughly 92% detected once. Sequenced material: blood. The source of these receptors is a woman aged 55-70 years in good health.

This chain uses TRBV27 with TRBJ1-2, with 10 positions matching TRBD1. Losses at the gene ends were 5 bases for V and 4 bases for J; bases not matched to a gene: 10. This CDR3 has 16 amino acids. Looked up from germline, CDR1 is MNHEY and CDR2 is SMNVEV (reference sequence). The CDR3 loop is CASSTKTGGNLYGYTF. The CDR3 bases are TGTGCCAGCAGTACCAAGACAGGGGGCAACCTCTATGGCTACACCTTC.

The chain recombines TRBV28 with TRBJ2-7; no reliable D call. Trimming left V 3 bases short and J 3 bases short, with 6 bases between. The CDR3 runs to 12 residues. The germline gives CDR1 MDHEN, CDR2 SYDVKM. The DNA of the CDR3 is TGTGCCAGCAGTTTCAGTAGCTACGAGCAGTACTTC. Protein product: CASSFSSYEQYF. Using reference TRBV28 and TRBJ2-7 for the parts outside the CDR3, the full variable domain is DVKVTQSSRYLVKRTGEKVFLECVQDMDHENMFWYRQDPGLGLRLIYFSYDVKMKEKGDIPEGYSVSREKKERFSLILESASTNQTSMYLCASSFSSYEQYFGPGTRLTVT.

V usage is TRBV19 and J usage is TRBJ1-2, with a tentative D call TRBD1 (5 bases). CDR3 size: 12 residues. Germline values: CDR1 LNHDA, CDR2 SQIVND (reference sequence). Trimming took off 9 bases at V and 8 bases at J, with 16 bases between the two ends. For the CDR3, the DNA is TGTGCCAGCACCCCCGGGGGTGGGGGCTACACCTTC. Its protein product is CASTPGGGGYTF. The variable domain in full, with the rest retrieved from reference TRBV19 and TRBJ1-2, is DGGITQSPKYLFRKEGQNVTLSCEQNLNHDAMYWYRQDPGQGLRLIYYSQIVNDFQKGDIAEGYSVSREKKESFPLTVTSAQKNPTAFYLCASTPGGGGYTFGSGTRLTVV.

This sequence joins TRBV28 and TRBJ1-5; no definite D call. This CDR3 is built from 12 residues. Germline V CDR1 and CDR2: MDHEN, SYDVKM. With 7 bases removed from V and 7 bases from J, the gap between germline ends came to 11 bases. The DNA for the CDR3 is TGTGCCAGCAACCGAAGTGGCCAGCCCCAGCATTTT. Its protein is CASNRSGQPQHF.

The chain has TRBV3-1 (or the pseudogene TRBV3-2) and TRBJ2-5; 10 bases map to TRBD2. The V gene's germline CDR1 is LGHDT and CDR2 YNNKEL (reference sequence). Trimming removed 4 bases from V and 2 bases from J; junction bases left unmatched: 4. This CDR3 contains 15 residues. CDR3 region: CASSRGTSVQETQYF. The CDR3 nucleotides read TGTGCCAGCAGCCGAGGGACTAGCGTACAAGAGACCCAGTACTTC.

This chain links TRBV15 with TRBJ2-7; the match to TRBD1 covers 7 bases. This CDR3 is built from 15 residues. From germline, CDR1 is LNHNV and CDR2 YYDKDF (reference sequence). V gave up 0 bases and J gave up 2 bases; unmatched junction bases: 4. CDR3 in amino acids: CATSRETGVPYEQYF. The CDR3 nucleotides read TGTGCCACCAGCAGAGAAACAGGGGTTCCCTACGAGCAGTACTTC.

The rearrangement links TRBV30 to TRBJ1-6; perhaps TRBD1 as D (5 bases). The CDR3 has 15 residues. Germline V CDR1 and CDR2: GTSNPN, SVGIG (reference sequence). The V gene lost 3 bases and the J gene lost 11 bases, with 20 bases spanning the gap. This chain's CDR3 is CAWSYAQAATTPLHF. The CDR3 region has the DNA TGTGCCTGGAGCTACGCACAGGCGGCTACGACACCCCTCCACTTT.

The chain combines TRBV28 with TRBJ1-2; TRBD1 aligns across 11 bases. Germline V lookup: CDR1 MDHEN, CDR2 SYDVKM. The length of the CDR3 is 15 residues. Trimming at V came to 4 bases and at J to 4 bases, leaving 5 bases not matched to a gene. CDR3 loop: CASSSRTGGSYGYTF. The CDR3 nucleotides read TGTGCCAGCAGTTCCCGGACAGGGGGCTCCTATGGCTACACCTTC.

The chain combines TRBV3-1 (or the pseudogene TRBV3-2) with TRBJ1-1; D unresolved. Germline loops: CDR1 LGHDT, CDR2 YNNKEL (reference sequence). Trimming shortened V by 0 bases and J by 1 base, and 6 bases separated the two germline ends. The CDR3 extends over 14 amino acids. The CDR3 DNA reads TGTGCCAGCAGCCAAGAAGACCGGAACACTGAAGCTTTCTTT. Amino acids: CASSQEDRNTEAFF.

The V gene is TRBV5-1, the J gene TRBJ2-6; TRBD1 matches at 7 bases. The germline V gene has CDR1 SGHRS and CDR2 YFSETQ. V was pared by 4 bases and J by 1 base, with 11 bases of the junction left unmatched. The CDR3 sequence is 18 residues long. DNA for the CDR3: TGCGCCAGCAGCCCGGACACCCACAGGGGTTCTGGGGCCAACGTCCTGACTTTC. The encoded protein is CASSPDTHRGSGANVLTF.

The genes are TRBV7-9 and TRBJ2-7; TRBD1 or TRBD2 may be the D gene (7 bases each). The V gene's germline CDR1 is SEHNR and CDR2 FQNEAQ (reference sequence). The CDR3 has 14 amino acids. V lost 5 bases and J lost 2, with 13 bases in between. CDR3 region: CASSRGDRPYEQYF. CDR3 nucleotide sequence: TGTGCCAGCAGCCGGGGGGACAGACCCTACGAGCAGTACTTC.

Only one count was recorded for this clone. This same CDR3 is encoded by further DNA sequences in the sample. This chain uses TRBV28 with TRBJ2-7; no clear D gene. CDR3 size: 11 residues. Per the germline V gene, CDR1 is MDHEN and CDR2 is SYDVKM. V was pared by 4 bases and J by 4 bases, with 5 bases between. CDR3 residues: CASSSSYEQYF. DNA for the CDR3: TGTGCCAGCAGTTCCTCTTACGAGCAGTACTTC.

This chain uses TRBV5-4 with TRBJ1-1; 9 bases fit TRBD1. CDR1 and CDR2 from the germline V gene are SGHNT and YYREEE (reference sequence). The CDR3 sequence is 15 residues long. V gave up 4 bases and J gave up 7 bases; unmatched junction bases: 11. The CDR3 DNA follows: TGTGCCAGCAGCCGACAATTTGGACAGGGGTTTGAAGCTTTCTTT. Translation: CASSRQFGQGFEAFF.

This clone was seen just once. This chain uses TRBV9 with TRBJ2-7; D is perhaps TRBD2 (5 bases). The CDR3 is 14 amino acids. CDR1 and CDR2 (germline): SGDLS, YYNGEE. Trimming cost V 0 bases and J 4 bases, with 11 bases left between them. The CDR3 protein is CASSVGKSGYEQYF. CDR3 DNA: TGTGCCAGCAGCGTAGGGAAGAGCGGTTACGAGCAGTACTTC.

The V and J genes are TRBV29-1 and TRBJ1-4, with D maybe TRBD1 (5 bases). The V gene's germline CDR1 is SQVTM and CDR2 ANQGSEA. The CDR3 is 13 amino acids. The V gene lost 4 bases and the J gene lost 5 bases, with 11 bases spanning the gap. CDR3 sequence reads: CSVVGQGNEKLFF. The CDR3 DNA reads TGCAGCGTTGTGGGGCAGGGCAATGAAAAACTGTTTTTT.

This sequence joins TRBV6-2 or TRBV6-3 and TRBJ2-7; tentatively, D is TRBD1 (5 bases). Trimming removed 4 bases at V and 2 bases at J, with 12 bases between. Germline loops: CDR1 MNHEY, CDR2 SVGEGT. The CDR3 consists of 14 residues. CDR3 bases: TGTGCCAGCAGTTCCCCACACAGGACCTACGAGCAGTACTTC. This translates into CASSSPHRTYEQYF.